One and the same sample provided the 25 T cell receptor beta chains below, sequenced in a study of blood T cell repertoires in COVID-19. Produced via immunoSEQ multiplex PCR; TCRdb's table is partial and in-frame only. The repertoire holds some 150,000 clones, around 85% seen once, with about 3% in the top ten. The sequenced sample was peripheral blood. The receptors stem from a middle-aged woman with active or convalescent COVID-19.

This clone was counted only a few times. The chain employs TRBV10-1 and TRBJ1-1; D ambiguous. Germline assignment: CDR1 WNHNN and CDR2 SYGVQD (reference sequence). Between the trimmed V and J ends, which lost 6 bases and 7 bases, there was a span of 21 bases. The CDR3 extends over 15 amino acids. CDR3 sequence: CASRGPGGPSNEAFF. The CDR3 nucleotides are TGCGCCAGCAGGGGCCCGGGAGGACCCTCTAATGAAGCTTTCTTT.

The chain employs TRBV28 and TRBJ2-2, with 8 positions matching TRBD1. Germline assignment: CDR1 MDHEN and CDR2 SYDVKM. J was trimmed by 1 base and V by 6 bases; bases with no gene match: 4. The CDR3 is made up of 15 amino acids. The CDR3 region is CASRTGQGNTGELFF. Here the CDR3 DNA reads TGTGCCAGCAGAACCGGACAGGGGAACACCGGGGAGCTGTTTTTT.

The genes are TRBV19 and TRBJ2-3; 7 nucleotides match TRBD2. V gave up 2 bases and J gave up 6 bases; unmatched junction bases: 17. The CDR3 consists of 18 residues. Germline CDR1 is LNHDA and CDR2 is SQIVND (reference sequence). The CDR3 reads CASSINAGSGEGSDTQYF. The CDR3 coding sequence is TGTGCCAGTAGTATAAACGCCGGCAGCGGGGAGGGGTCGGATACGCAGTATTTT.

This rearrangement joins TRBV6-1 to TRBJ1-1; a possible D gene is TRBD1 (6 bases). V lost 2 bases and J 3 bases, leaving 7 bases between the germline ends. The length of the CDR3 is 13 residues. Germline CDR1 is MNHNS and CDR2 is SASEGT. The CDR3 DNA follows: TGTGCCAGCAGTGAAACAGGGTACACTGAAGCTTTCTTT. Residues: CASSETGYTEAFF.

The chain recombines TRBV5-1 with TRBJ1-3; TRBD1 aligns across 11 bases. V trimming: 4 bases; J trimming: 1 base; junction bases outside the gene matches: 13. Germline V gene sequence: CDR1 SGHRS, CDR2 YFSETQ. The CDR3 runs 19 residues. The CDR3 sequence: CASSPGTGGSGWSGNTIYF. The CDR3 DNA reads TGCGCCAGCAGCCCCGGGACAGGGGGTTCAGGATGGTCTGGAAACACCATATATTTT.

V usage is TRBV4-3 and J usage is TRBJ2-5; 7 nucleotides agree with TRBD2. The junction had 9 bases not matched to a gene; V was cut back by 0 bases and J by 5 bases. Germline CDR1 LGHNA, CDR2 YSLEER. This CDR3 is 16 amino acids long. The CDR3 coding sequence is TGCGCCAGCAGCCAAGATGCTGGGCTGGGGGGGGAGACCCAGTACTTC. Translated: CASSQDAGLGGETQYF.

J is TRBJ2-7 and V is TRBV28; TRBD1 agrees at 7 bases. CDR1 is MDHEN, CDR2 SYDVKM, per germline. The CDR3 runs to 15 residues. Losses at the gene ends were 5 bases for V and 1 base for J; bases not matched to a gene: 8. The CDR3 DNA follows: TGTGCCAGCAGTGAGCTGACAGGGCCGTCCTACGAGCAGTACTTC. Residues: CASSELTGPSYEQYF.

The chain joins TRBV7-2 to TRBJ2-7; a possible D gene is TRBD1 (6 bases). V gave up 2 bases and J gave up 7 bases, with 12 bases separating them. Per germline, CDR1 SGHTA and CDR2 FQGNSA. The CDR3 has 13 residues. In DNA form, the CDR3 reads TGTGCCAGCAGCTTAAACAGGGCTTGGGAGCAGTACTTC. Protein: CASSLNRAWEQYF.

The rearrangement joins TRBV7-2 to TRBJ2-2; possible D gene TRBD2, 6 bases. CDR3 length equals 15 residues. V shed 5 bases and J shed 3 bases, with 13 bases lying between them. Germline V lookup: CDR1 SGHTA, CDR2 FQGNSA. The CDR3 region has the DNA TGTGCCAGCAGCGTTAGCCCGGGGGACACCGGGGAGCTGTTTTTT. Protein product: CASSVSPGDTGELFF.

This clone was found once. This CDR3 is CASSQDWLTDTQYF. The CDR3 DNA sequence: TGTGCCAGCAGCCAAGATTGGCTCACAGATACGCAGTATTTT. The chain employs TRBV14 and TRBJ2-3; D not certain. Trimming removed 0 bases from V and 2 bases from J, with 6 bases in between. Germline CDR1 reads SGHDN; CDR2 reads FVKESK. CDR3 size: 14 residues.

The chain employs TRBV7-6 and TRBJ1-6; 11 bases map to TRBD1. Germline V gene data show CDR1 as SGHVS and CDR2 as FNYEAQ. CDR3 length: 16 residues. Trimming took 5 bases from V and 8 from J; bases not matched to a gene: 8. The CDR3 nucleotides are TGTGCCAGCAGCCAACGACCGGGACAGGGGGATTCACCCCTCCACTTT. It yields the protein CASSQRPGQGDSPLHF.

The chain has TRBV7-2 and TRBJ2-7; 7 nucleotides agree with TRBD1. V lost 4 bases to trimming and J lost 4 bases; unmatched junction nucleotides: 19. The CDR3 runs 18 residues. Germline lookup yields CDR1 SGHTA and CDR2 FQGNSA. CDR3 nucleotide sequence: TGTGCCAGCAGCTCTCTTAGCAATATCTATGGGACAGCATACGAGCAGTACTTC. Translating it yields CASSSLSNIYGTAYEQYF.

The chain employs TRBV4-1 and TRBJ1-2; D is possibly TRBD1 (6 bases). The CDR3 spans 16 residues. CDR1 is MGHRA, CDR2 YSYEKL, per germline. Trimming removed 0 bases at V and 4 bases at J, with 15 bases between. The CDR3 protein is CASSQEVATGSYGYTF. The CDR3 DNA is TGCGCCAGCAGCCAAGAGGTTGCAACAGGGTCCTATGGCTACACCTTC.

Here the CDR3 reads CASSILQGNYGYTF. In DNA form, the CDR3 reads TGTGCCAGTAGTATCCTGCAGGGAAACTATGGCTACACCTTC. The chain employs TRBV19 and TRBJ1-2; the D gene is possibly TRBD1 (5 bases). The CDR3 is made up of 14 amino acids. The germline V and J ends were trimmed by 3 bases and 2 bases, with 10 bases remaining between them. Germline V gene data show CDR1 as LNHDA and CDR2 as SQIVND (reference sequence).

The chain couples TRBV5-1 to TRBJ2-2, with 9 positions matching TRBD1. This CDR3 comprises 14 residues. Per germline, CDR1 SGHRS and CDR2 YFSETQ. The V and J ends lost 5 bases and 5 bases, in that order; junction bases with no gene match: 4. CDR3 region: CASRGQGRTGELFF. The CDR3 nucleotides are TGCGCCAGCAGGGGACAGGGAAGGACCGGGGAGCTGTTTTTT.

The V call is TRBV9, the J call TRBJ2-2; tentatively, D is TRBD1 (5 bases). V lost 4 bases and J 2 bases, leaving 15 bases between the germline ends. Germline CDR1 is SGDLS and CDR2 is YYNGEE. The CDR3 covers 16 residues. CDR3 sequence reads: CASSPPDRINTGELFF. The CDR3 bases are TGTGCCAGCAGCCCGCCAGACAGAATTAACACCGGGGAGCTGTTTTTT.

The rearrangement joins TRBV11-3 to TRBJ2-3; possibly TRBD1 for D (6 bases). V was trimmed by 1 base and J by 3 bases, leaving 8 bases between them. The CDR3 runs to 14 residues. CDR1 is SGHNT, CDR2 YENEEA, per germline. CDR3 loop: CASSLGQGTDTQYF. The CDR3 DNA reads TGTGCCAGCAGCTTAGGGCAGGGGACAGATACGCAGTATTTT.

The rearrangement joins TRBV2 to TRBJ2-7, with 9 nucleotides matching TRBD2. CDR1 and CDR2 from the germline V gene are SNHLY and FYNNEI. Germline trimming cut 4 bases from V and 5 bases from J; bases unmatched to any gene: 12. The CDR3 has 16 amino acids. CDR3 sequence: CASSAVEAGGQDEQYF. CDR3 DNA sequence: TGTGCCAGCAGTGCCGTGGAGGCGGGGGGGCAGGACGAGCAGTACTTC.

The CDR3 region has the DNA TGTGCCAGCAGAGGACAGCCGGGCTCACCCCTCCACTTT. It specifies CASRGQPGSPLHF. V and J are TRBV6-5 and TRBJ1-6; tentatively, D is TRBD1 (6 bases). V lost 6 bases, J lost 10 bases, and 13 bases lay in between. Germline CDR1 reads MNHEY; CDR2 reads SVGAGI. This CDR3 has 13 amino acids.

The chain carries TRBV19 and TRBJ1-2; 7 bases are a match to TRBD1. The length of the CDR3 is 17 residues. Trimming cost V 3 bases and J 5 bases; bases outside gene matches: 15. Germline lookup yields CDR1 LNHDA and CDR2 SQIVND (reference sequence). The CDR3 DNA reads TGTGCCAGTAGTATTCGGAGGGGGCGCACTTGGGGTTATGGCTACACCTTC. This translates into CASSIRRGRTWGYGYTF.

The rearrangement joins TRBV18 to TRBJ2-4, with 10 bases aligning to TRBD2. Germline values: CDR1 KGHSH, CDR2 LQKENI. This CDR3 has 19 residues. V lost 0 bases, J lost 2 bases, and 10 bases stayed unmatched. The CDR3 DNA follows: TGTGCCAGCTCACCACCGGGGCTAGCGGGGGCCTTGACCAAAAACATTCAGTACTTC. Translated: CASSPPGLAGALTKNIQYF. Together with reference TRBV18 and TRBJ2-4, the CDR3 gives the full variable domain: NAGVMQNPRHLVRRRGQEARLRCSPMKGHSHVYWYRQLPEEGLKFMVYLQKENIIDESGMPKERFSAEFPKEGPSILRIQQVVRGDSAAYFCASSPPGLAGALTKNIQYFGAGTRLSVL.

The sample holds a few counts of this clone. The CDR3 is CASSLDSLGELFF. Written as DNA, the CDR3 is TGTGCCAGCAGTTTAGACAGCTTAGGGGAGCTGTTTTTT. The rearrangement joins TRBV12-3 or TRBV12-4 to TRBJ2-2; unclear D gene. Between the trimmed V and J ends, which lost 1 base and 8 bases, there was a span of 8 bases. CDR3 size: 13 residues.

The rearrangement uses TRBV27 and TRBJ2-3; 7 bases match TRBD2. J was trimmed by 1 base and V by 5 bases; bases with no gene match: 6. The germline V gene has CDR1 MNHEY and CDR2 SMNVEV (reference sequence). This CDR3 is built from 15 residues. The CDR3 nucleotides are TGTGCCAGCAGTCTTAAGCGGGGCCGCACAGATACGCAGTATTTT. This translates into CASSLKRGRTDTQYF.

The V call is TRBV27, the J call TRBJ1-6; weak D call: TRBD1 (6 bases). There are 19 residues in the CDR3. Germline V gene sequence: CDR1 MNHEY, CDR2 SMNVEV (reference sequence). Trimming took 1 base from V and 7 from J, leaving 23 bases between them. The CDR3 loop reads CASSLFIDQGNSLNSPLHF. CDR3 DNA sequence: TGTGCCAGCAGTTTATTTATCGATCAGGGGAATTCCCTCAATTCACCCCTCCACTTT.

The DNA of the CDR3 is TGTGCCAGCAGCTTCCCTGCGGAGGGCTACAATGAGCAGTTCTTC. The encoded protein is CASSFPAEGYNEQFF. The chain uses TRBV7-9 and TRBJ2-1; possible D gene TRBD2, 6 bases. With 3 bases removed from V and 3 bases from J, the gap between germline ends came to 12 bases. This CDR3 has 15 amino acids. The germline V gene encodes CDR1 SEHNR and CDR2 FQNEAQ (reference sequence).